This TCR beta chain comes out of a study of T cell responses to AZD1222 COVID-19 vaccine. Clones were sequenced by immunoSEQ multiplex PCR, and TCRdb holds only the in-frame ones, with some missing. The sample comprises 100,000 to 150,000 clones, under 90% of which are singletons, and 5% to 6.5% rests with the top ten. As concerns this clone: Its antigen is as yet unknown. The same CDR3 is also encoded by other DNA sequences in this sample.

Trimming shortened V by 1 base and J by 5 bases, and 7 bases separated the two germline ends. The CDR3 is 14 amino acids. CDR1 is KGHDR and CDR2 is SFDVKD in the germline V gene. Overall study results and limits: It was only a handful of AZD1222 recipients who were seropositive at baseline. As reported, nearly half of all spike-specific TCRs target variant regions that are unmutated.

The sequence came from an adult in good health. This chain joins TRBV24-1 and TRBJ2-2; D tentatively fits TRBD1 or TRBD2 (5 bases each). Sequencing was performed on peripheral blood, taken on day 0 of AZD1222 vaccination. The CDR3 reads CATSDFGGTGELFF. The CDR3 DNA is TGTGCCACCAGTGATTTTGGGGGTACCGGGGAGCTGTTTTTT.